One and the same sample provided the 22 T cell receptor beta chains below, sequenced in a study of blood T cell repertoires in COVID-19. Assay used: immunoSEQ multiplex PCR; TCRdb lists only in-frame clones, some missing. The sample has some 70,000 clones; roughly 77% are singletons. Material: peripheral blood. Every receptor here comes from a woman in her seventies with acute or convalescent COVID-19.

The V call is TRBV18, the J call TRBJ1-1, with TRBD1 identical over 7 bases. Per the germline V gene, CDR1 is KGHSH and CDR2 is LQKENI. With V trimmed by 2 bases and J by 5 bases, 5 bases remained unmatched. This CDR3 contains 14 residues. CDR3 coding DNA: TGTGCCAGCTCACCAGGACAGGACGGGACTGAAGCTTTCTTT. Its protein product is CASSPGQDGTEAFF.

The V call is TRBV4-1, the J call TRBJ2-4, with D possibly TRBD1 on 6 matching bases. V lost 0 bases and J 1 base, leaving 19 bases between the germline ends. Germline CDR1 MGHRA, CDR2 YSYEKL. The CDR3 extends over 19 amino acids. The CDR3 region has the DNA TGCGCCAGCAGCCAAGAGGGGGCCCTCATGGGGGAGGCCAAAAACATTCAGTACTTC. Encoded protein: CASSQEGALMGEAKNIQYF.

V is TRBV6-6 and J is TRBJ2-2; TRBD2 agrees at 8 bases. CDR1 is MNHNY and CDR2 is SVGAGI in the germline V gene (reference sequence). V shed 0 bases and J 4 bases; nucleotides not matched to a gene: 4. This CDR3 comprises 16 residues. The CDR3 spells CASSYSTGTSTGELFF. The CDR3 DNA is TGTGCCAGCAGTTACTCGACCGGGACTAGCACCGGGGAGCTGTTTTTT.

The gene calls are TRBV6-5 and TRBJ2-3, with TRBD2 matching 8 bases. The germline gives CDR1 MNHEY, CDR2 SVGAGI. With 0 bases clipped from V and 1 base from J, the junction kept 3 bases outside the gene matches. CDR3 length equals 16 residues. The CDR3 protein is CASSYSSGGRTDTQYF. The CDR3, as DNA: TGTGCCAGCAGTTACTCTTCGGGAGGGCGCACAGATACGCAGTATTTT.

This chain uses TRBV25-1 with TRBJ1-1; TRBD1 might be the D (6 bases). V gave up 7 bases and J gave up 2 bases, with 14 bases separating them. The CDR3 extends over 14 amino acids. Per the germline V gene, CDR1 is MGHDK and CDR2 is SYGVNS. CDR3 bases: TGTGCCAGCACCCCGGCAGGGGCAAACACTGAAGCTTTCTTT. It encodes CASTPAGANTEAFF. Complete variable domain (other parts from reference TRBV25-1 and TRBJ1-1): EADIYQTPRYLVIGTGKKITLECSQTMGHDKMYWYQQDPGMELHLIHYSYGVNSTEKGDLSSESTVSRIRTEHFPLTLESARPSHTSQYLCASTPAGANTEAFFGQGTRLTVV.

This rearrangement joins TRBV12-5 to TRBJ2-7; D possibly corresponds to TRBD2 (6 bases). V lost 3 bases, J lost 0 bases, and 12 bases lay in between. CDR3 length: 15 amino acids. The germline V gene has CDR1 LGHNT and CDR2 FRNRAP. CDR3 loop: CASGFGGSGSYEQYF. The CDR3 DNA follows: TGTGCTAGTGGTTTCGGGGGTAGTGGCTCCTACGAGCAGTACTTC.

The rearrangement joins TRBV6-2 or TRBV6-3 to TRBJ1-5; TRBD1 agrees at 7 bases. Germline loops: CDR1 MNHEY, CDR2 SVGEGT. J lost 6 bases, V lost 2 bases, and 10 bases had no gene match. The CDR3 runs 16 residues. CDR3 protein: CASSYPGSGGFQPQHF. The CDR3 DNA is TGTGCCAGCAGTTACCCAGGTTCAGGGGGGTTTCAGCCCCAGCATTTT.

The chain joins TRBV19 to TRBJ2-5; tentative D call: TRBD2 (6 bases). Germline V gene lookup returns CDR1 LNHDA and CDR2 SQIVND (reference sequence). This CDR3 spans 14 amino acids. The V end was cut by 3 bases, the J end by 7 bases, with 15 bases between. CDR3 loop: CASSIWREAGTQYF. CDR3 bases: TGTGCCAGTAGTATCTGGCGGGAAGCGGGGACCCAGTACTTC.

The genes are TRBV5-1 and TRBJ2-3; 9 bases are a match to TRBD2. After removal of 4 bases from V and 3 bases from J, the junction contained 9 bases not matched to a gene. Germline CDR1 is SGHRS and CDR2 is YFSETQ. The CDR3 runs 16 residues. The CDR3 is CASSRNSGSSTDTQYF. CDR3 nucleotides: TGCGCCAGCAGCCGGAATAGCGGGAGTTCAACAGATACGCAGTATTTT.

This clone was observed once. This rearrangement joins TRBV15 to TRBJ2-1; D unresolved. Trimming removed 0 bases at V and 0 bases at J, with 6 bases between. CDR1 and CDR2 from the germline V gene are LNHNV and YYDKDF (reference sequence). The CDR3 runs to 15 residues. The CDR3 coding sequence is TGTGCCACCAGCAGAGATCCGAGCTCCTACAATGAGCAGTTCTTC. As protein: CATSRDPSSYNEQFF.

This clone was seen once. The chain couples TRBV5-1 to TRBJ1-4; the match to TRBD1 covers 8 bases. V was clipped by 5 bases and J by 8 bases; unmatched bases: 11. This CDR3 is 15 amino acids long. The germline CDR1 and CDR2 sequences are SGHRS and YFSETQ. The CDR3 loop reads CASSPAGGFFEKLFF. In DNA form, the CDR3 reads TGCGCCAGCAGTCCCGCAGGGGGCTTTTTCGAAAAACTGTTTTTT.

With regard to this clone: A read error may produce the germline difference seen at one junction end. This chain uses TRBV18 with TRBJ2-1; TRBD1 is a possible D gene (6 bases). There are 13 residues in the CDR3. Per the germline V gene, CDR1 is KGHSH and CDR2 is LQKENI. As DNA, the CDR3 is TGTGCCAGCTCATCCCGGACAGCGAATGAGCGGTTCTTC. Translated, it gives CASSSRTANERFF.

This clone was detected only a few times. The chain combines TRBV11-1 with TRBJ1-6, with 7 bases lining up with TRBD1. This CDR3 spans 13 amino acids. Germline CDR1 and CDR2: SGHAT and FQDESV (reference sequence). With V trimmed by 5 bases and J by 8 bases, 3 bases remained unmatched. The CDR3 sequence is CASSGDSHSPLHF. For the CDR3, the DNA is TGTGCCAGCAGCGGGGACAGCCATTCACCCCTCCACTTT. Filled out from reference TRBV11-1 and TRBJ1-6, the complete variable domain reads EAEVAQSPRYKITEKSQAVAFWCDPISGHATLYWYRQILGQGPELLVQFQDESVVDDSQLPKDRFSAERLKGVDSTLKIQPAELGDSAMYLCASSGDSHSPLHFGNGTRLTVT.

The chain is built from TRBV10-3 and TRBJ2-5; the match to TRBD2 covers 9 bases. The germline gives CDR1 ENHRY, CDR2 SYGVKD. Unmatched junction bases numbered 6, after V lost 5 bases and J lost 5 bases. The CDR3 is 14 residues long. The CDR3 protein is CAISLAGRSETQYF. Written as DNA, the CDR3 is TGTGCCATCAGTCTAGCGGGGCGGAGTGAGACCCAGTACTTC.

This chain links TRBV5-6 with TRBJ2-6; 8 nucleotides match TRBD1. Germline loops: CDR1 SGHDT, CDR2 YYEEEE. The V segment lost 3 bases and the J segment 4 bases; nucleotides outside the gene matches: 12. This CDR3 spans 18 amino acids. This CDR3 is CASSWGSRGLSGANVLTF. Written as DNA, the CDR3 is TGTGCCAGCAGCTGGGGCAGCAGGGGGCTCTCAGGGGCCAACGTCCTGACTTTC.

V is TRBV11-3 and J is TRBJ2-3; weak D call: TRBD2 (6 bases). This CDR3 has 14 residues. V lost 5 bases, J lost 1 base, and 10 bases lay in between. CDR1 is SGHNT, CDR2 YENEEA, per germline. CDR3 residues: CASSPLAGTDTQYF. CDR3 bases: TGTGCCAGCAGCCCACTAGCAGGCACAGATACGCAGTATTTT.

The chain couples TRBV9 to TRBJ2-1, with D unclear. The CDR3 contains 13 residues. The V and J ends lost 0 bases and 6 bases respectively, with 7 bases between them. The germline V gene has CDR1 SGDLS and CDR2 YYNGEE. CDR3 amino acids: CASSVAVANEQFF. CDR3 sequence (DNA): TGTGCCAGCAGCGTAGCAGTCGCCAATGAGCAGTTCTTC.

V and J are TRBV5-6 and TRBJ2-7; 9 bases match TRBD2. The germline CDR1 and CDR2 sequences are SGHDT and YYEEEE. The CDR3 length is 16 residues. The V and J ends lost 6 bases and 5 bases, in that order; junction bases with no gene match: 15. CDR3 protein: CASKELGGGALDEQYF. CDR3 in DNA: TGTGCCAGCAAGGAGTTGGGCGGGGGGGCACTCGACGAGCAGTACTTC. Full variable domain (outside the CDR3, taken from reference TRBV5-6 and TRBJ2-7): DAGVTQSPTHLIKTRGQQVTLRCSPKSGHDTVSWYQQALGQGPQFIFQYYEEEERQRGNFPDRFSGHQFPNYSSELNVNALLLGDSALYLCASKELGGGALDEQYFGPGTRLTVT.

The gene calls are TRBV30 and TRBJ1-5; tentatively, D is TRBD1 (6 bases). CDR3 size: 13 residues. With 2 bases removed from V and 5 bases from J, the gap between germline ends came to 10 bases. In germline, CDR1 is GTSNPN, CDR2 SVGIG (reference sequence). CDR3 residues: CAWSLKGDQPQHF. As DNA, the CDR3 is TGTGCCTGGAGTCTAAAGGGGGATCAGCCCCAGCATTTT.

The J gene is TRBJ2-3, the V gene TRBV7-9, with D uncertain. V was pared by 8 bases and J by 6 bases, with 9 bases between. CDR3 length: 11 amino acids. Germline values: CDR1 SEHNR, CDR2 FQNEAQ (reference sequence). CDR3 nucleotide sequence: TGTGCCAGCCTACCCGTGGATACGCAGTATTTT. Protein sequence: CASLPVDTQYF.

The gene calls are TRBV18 and TRBJ2-7, with D possibly matching TRBD1 (7 bases). The CDR3 covers 15 residues. V dropped 5 bases and J dropped 7 bases, with 21 bases sitting between them. In germline, CDR1 is KGHSH, CDR2 LQKENI. In nucleotides, the CDR3 is TGTGCCAGCTCAGGGACAGTGGGTGGGACTCAAGAGCAGTACTTC. This translates into CASSGTVGGTQEQYF.

The gene calls are TRBV5-4 and TRBJ2-6; 11 bases agree with TRBD1. V shed 4 bases and J 4 bases; nucleotides not matched to a gene: 13. The CDR3 is 19 residues long. Germline CDR1 is SGHNT and CDR2 is YYREEE (reference sequence). The CDR3 DNA follows: TGTGCCAGCAGCAGCCCGGGACAGGGGGGCGGATCGGGGGCCAACGTCCTGACTTTC. Amino acid sequence: CASSSPGQGGGSGANVLTF. Full variable domain (remainder filled in from reference TRBV5-4 and TRBJ2-6): ETGVTQSPTHLIKTRGQQVTLRCSSQSGHNTVSWYQQALGQGPQFIFQYYREEENGRGNFPPRFSGLQFPNYSSELNVNALELDDSALYLCASSSPGQGGGSGANVLTFGAGSRLTVL.